This T cell receptor (beta chain) was recovered during a study of T cells in Graves' hyperthyroidism and ophthalmopathy. Study results and caveats: Most thyroid clonotypes with frequency above 0.001 were detected in blood.

Diagnoses were established using clinical symptoms, serum thyroxine and TRAb, thyroid ultrasound and orbital computed tomography. Out of more than 8 ml of fresh peripheral blood came the PBMCs. The V gene's germline CDR1 is SGHVS and CDR2 FNYEAQ. This CDR3 comprises 16 residues. Germline trimming cut 1 base from V and 1 base from J; bases unmatched to any gene: 6. Amplification of TCR beta CDR3 regions was performed using RNA transcripts as template. The primer set for the first-round RT-PCR of the TCR CDR3 was HTBI. TCRdb fed the multiplex PCR reads into MiXCR, producing one record per CDR3 protein. The table has hundreds of thousands of distinct CDR3 sequences, 14% seen once; the top ten hold 10%. Comments on this clonotype: What it recognizes is unknown.

This sequence was found in a woman aged 18 to 35 with Graves' hyperthyroidism. The chain combines TRBV7-6 with TRBJ2-7, with 8 bases matching TRBD2. Material: blood. The CDR3 DNA reads TGTGCCAGCAGCTTAGATCAAGCGGGGGTTTCCTACGAGCAGTACTTC. Translated, it gives CASSLDQAGVSYEQYF.